This T cell receptor beta chain was retrieved from a study of T cell responses to AZD1222 COVID-19 vaccine. Background on the study: The analysis combined second doses at about 4 or about 12 weeks. Whole-study findings and limits: Donors were chiefly white British, with a greater number of females, and clonal diversity was perhaps underestimated. Nearly half of spike-specific TCRs reportedly go after variant regions that carry no mutations.

Repertoires were generated with immunoSEQ multiplex PCR, while TCRdb's copy carries only in-frame clones and drops some. This table has 150,000 to 200,000 clones, about 90% appearing once. In the case of this clone: Its antigen remains unknown.

Unmatched junction bases numbered 7, after V lost 5 bases and J lost 4 bases. The V gene's germline CDR1 is SEHNR and CDR2 FQNEAQ (reference sequence). The CDR3 spans 15 residues. This TCR derives from an adult in good health. The V and J genes are TRBV7-9 and TRBJ1-3; 8 bases fit TRBD1. The sample in question was peripheral blood, obtained on day 0 of AZD1222 vaccination. CDR3 loop: CASSPTRDRGNTIYF. The CDR3 coding sequence is TGTGCCAGCAGCCCCACCCGGGACAGGGGAAACACCATATATTTT.